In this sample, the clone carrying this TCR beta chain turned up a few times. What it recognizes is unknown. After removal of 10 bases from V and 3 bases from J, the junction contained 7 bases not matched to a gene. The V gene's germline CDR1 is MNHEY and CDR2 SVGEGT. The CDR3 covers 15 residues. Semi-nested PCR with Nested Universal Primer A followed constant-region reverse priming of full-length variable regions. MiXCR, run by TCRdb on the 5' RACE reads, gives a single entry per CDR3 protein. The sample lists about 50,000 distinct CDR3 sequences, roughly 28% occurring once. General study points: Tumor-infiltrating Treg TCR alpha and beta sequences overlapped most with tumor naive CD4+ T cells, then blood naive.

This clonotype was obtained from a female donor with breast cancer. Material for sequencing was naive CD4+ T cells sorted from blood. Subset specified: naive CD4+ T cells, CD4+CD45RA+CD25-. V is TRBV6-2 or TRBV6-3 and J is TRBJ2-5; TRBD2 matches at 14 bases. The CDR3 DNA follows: TGTGCCACCGTACCGGGACTAGCGGGAGAAGAGACCCAGTACTTC. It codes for CATVPGLAGEETQYF.